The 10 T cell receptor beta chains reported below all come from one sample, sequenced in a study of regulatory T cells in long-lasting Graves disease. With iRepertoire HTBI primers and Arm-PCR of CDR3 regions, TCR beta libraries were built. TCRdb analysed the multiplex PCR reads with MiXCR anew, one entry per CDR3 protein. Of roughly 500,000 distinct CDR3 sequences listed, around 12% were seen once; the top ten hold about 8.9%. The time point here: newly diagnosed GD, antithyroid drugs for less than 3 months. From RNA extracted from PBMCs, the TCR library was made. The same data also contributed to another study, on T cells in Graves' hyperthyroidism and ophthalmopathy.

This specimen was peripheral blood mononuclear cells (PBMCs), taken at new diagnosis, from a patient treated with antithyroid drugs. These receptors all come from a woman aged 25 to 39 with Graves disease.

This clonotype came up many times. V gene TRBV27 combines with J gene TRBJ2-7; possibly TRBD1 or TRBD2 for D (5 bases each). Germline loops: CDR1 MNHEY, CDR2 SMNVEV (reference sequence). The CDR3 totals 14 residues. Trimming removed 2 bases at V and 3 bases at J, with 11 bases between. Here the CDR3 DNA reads TGTGCCAGCAGTTTAGTGGGGACCCACTACGAGCAGTACTTC. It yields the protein CASSLVGTHYEQYF.

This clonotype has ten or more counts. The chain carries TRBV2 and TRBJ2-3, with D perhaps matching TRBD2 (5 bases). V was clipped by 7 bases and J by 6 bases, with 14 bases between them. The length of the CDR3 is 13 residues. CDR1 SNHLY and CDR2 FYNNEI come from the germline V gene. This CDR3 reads CASTADLMDTQYF. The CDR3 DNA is TGTGCCAGCACAGCGGATCTTATGGATACGCAGTATTTT.

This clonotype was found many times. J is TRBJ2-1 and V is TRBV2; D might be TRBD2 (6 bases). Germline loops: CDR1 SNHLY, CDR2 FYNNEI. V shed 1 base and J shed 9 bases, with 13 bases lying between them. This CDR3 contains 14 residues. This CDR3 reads CASSEDASEGEQFF. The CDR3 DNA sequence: TGTGCCAGCAGTGAAGATGCTAGCGAGGGTGAGCAGTTCTTC.

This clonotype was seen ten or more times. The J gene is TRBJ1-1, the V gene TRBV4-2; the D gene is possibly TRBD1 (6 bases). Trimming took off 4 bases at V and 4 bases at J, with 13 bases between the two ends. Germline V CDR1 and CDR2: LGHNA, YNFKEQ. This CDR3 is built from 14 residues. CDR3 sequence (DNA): TGTGCCAGCAGCCGTCAGGGGTACGGCACTGAAGCTTTCTTT. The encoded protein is CASSRQGYGTEAFF.

For the CDR3, the DNA is TGCGCCAGCAGCCACCTGGGACGGCAGATCAGCACAGATACGCAGTATTTT. Amino acid sequence: CASSHLGRQISTDTQYF. The chain carries TRBV4-1 and TRBJ2-3; D possibly uses TRBD1 or TRBD2 (5 bases each). The CDR3 contains 17 residues. Trimming left V 3 bases short and J 0 bases short, with 16 bases between. The germline gives CDR1 MGHRA, CDR2 YSYEKL.

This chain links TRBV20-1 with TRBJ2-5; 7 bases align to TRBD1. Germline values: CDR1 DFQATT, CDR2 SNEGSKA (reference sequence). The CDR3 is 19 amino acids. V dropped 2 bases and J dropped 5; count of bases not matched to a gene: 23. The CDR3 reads CSARPDHHRLRQGRETQYF. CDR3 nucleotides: TGCAGTGCTAGACCCGACCACCACCGACTTAGACAGGGCCGGGAGACCCAGTACTTC.

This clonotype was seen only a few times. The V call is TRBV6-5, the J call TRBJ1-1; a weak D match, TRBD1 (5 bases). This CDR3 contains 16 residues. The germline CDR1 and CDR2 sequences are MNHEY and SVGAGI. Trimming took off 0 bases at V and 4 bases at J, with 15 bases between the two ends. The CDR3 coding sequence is TGTGCCAGCAGTTACTCCCAGGGTTTTTTCATCACTGAAGCTTTCTTT. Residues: CASSYSQGFFITEAFF.

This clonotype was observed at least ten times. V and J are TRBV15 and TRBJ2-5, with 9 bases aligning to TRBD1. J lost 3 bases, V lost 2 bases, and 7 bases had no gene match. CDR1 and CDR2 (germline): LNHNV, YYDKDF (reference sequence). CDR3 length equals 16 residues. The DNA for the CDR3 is TGTGCCACCAGCAGAAGTCCCGGGACAGGGAAAGAGACCCAGTACTTC. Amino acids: CATSRSPGTGKETQYF.

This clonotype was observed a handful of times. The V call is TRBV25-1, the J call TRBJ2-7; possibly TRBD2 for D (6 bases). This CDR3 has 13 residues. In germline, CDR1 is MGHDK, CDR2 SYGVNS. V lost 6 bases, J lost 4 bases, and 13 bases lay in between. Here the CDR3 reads CASSGRVWYEQYF. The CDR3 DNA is TGTGCCAGCAGCGGGAGAGTCTGGTACGAGCAGTACTTC.

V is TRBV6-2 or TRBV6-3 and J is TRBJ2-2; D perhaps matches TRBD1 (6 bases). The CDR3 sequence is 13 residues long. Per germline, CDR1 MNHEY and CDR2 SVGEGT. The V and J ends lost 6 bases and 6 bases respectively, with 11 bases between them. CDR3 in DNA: TGTGCCAGCAGCCAGGGGATGGCCGGGGAGCTGTTTTTT. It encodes CASSQGMAGELFF.